This T cell receptor (beta chain) was obtained from a study of shared clonotypes between healthy human individuals. The germline gives CDR1 GTSNPN, CDR2 SVGIG (reference sequence). V was shortened by 8 bases and J by 13 bases, with 20 bases between the two germline ends. This CDR3 contains 12 residues. Data came from immunoSEQ multiplex PCR; TCRdb stores just in-frame clones and leaves some out. The sample has about 1.5 million clones, about 98% seen once; the top ten hold roughly 0.4%. Sample: naive CD4+ T cells sorted from blood. Indicated subset: CD45RA+ positively selected. The TCR sequence derives from a man aged 25 to 40 in good health. The chain joins TRBV30 to TRBJ1-4; tentatively, D is TRBD1 (5 bases). The CDR3 protein is CARDLGPGTLFF. CDR3 bases: TGTGCCAGAGACCTGGGCCCTGGGACACTGTTTTTT.